A selection of T cell receptor beta chains follows, all from one sample in a study of post-analysis software for immune sequencing data. One entry per CDR3 protein, called by TCRdb with MiXCR from the PCR reads. The sample lists hundreds of thousands of distinct CDR3 sequences; 59% were seen once. The sequenced sample consisted of blood. These receptors came from a girl aged 2-15 years with multiple sclerosis. Each CDR3 is given with its conserved first and last residue. The D gene is left open where the match is weak. Size is stated for part of the rows, as once, few or many counts, or as a class when the clone is expanded.

V gene: TRBV29-1; CDR3 length: 15; D gene: TRBD2; clone size: few; J gene: TRBJ2-1; CDR3 protein: CSVGVIERGIEEQFF; CDR3 DNA: TGCAGCGTTGGAGTGATCGAGCGGGGTATAGAGGAGCAGTTCTTC
V gene: TRBV2; CDR3 length: 16; D gene: TRBD2; clone size: once; J gene: TRBJ2-5; CDR3 protein: CASSEEAASGKETQYF; CDR3 DNA: TGTGCCAGCAGTGAAGAGGCCGCTAGCGGAAAAGAGACCCAGTACTTC
V gene: TRBV10-3; CDR3 length: 15; D gene: -; clone size: -; J gene: TRBJ1-3; CDR3 protein: CAISARAPSGNTIYF; CDR3 DNA: TGTGCCATCAGTGCTCGGGCCCCCTCTGGAAACACCATATATTTT
V gene: TRBV10-3; CDR3 length: 16; D gene: TRBD1; clone size: -; J gene: TRBJ1-6; CDR3 protein: CAISHNTGGKNSPLHF; CDR3 DNA: TGTGCCATCAGTCATAATACAGGGGGTAAAAATTCACCCCTCCACTTT
V gene: TRBV3-1; CDR3 length: 15; D gene: -; clone size: -; J gene: TRBJ2-7; CDR3 protein: CASSHMGGVPYEQYF; CDR3 DNA: TGTGCCAGCAGTCACATGGGGGGCGTACCCTACGAGCAGTACTTC
V gene: TRBV12-3/TRBV12-4; CDR3 length: 15; D gene: -; clone size: -; J gene: TRBJ1-1; CDR3 protein: CASSLPNGSECEAFF; CDR3 DNA: TGTGCCAGCAGTTTGCCTAACGGGTCGGAGTGTGAAGCTTTCTTT
V gene: TRBV12-3/TRBV12-4; CDR3 length: 17; D gene: TRBD2; clone size: few; J gene: TRBJ2-7; CDR3 protein: CASSPDVLAGSPYEQYF; CDR3 DNA: TGTGCCAGCAGTCCAGATGTCCTAGCGGGAAGCCCCTACGAGCAGTACTTC
V gene: TRBV30; CDR3 length: 19; D gene: TRBD1; clone size: -; J gene: TRBJ2-1; CDR3 protein: CAWSLFRDRVSFYVNEQFF; CDR3 DNA: TGTGCCTGGAGCCTCTTCCGGGACAGGGTATCATTTTATGTCAATGAGCAGTTCTTC
V gene: TRBV4-2; CDR3 length: 14; D gene: -; clone size: once; J gene: TRBJ2-1; CDR3 protein: CASSRTGRMDEQFF; CDR3 DNA: TGTGCCAGCAGCCGAACGGGCAGGATGGATGAGCAGTTCTTC
V gene: TRBV10-2; CDR3 length: 13; D gene: -; clone size: -; J gene: TRBJ1-5; CDR3 protein: CASRGHPNQPQHF; CDR3 DNA: TGCGCCAGCAGGGGACACCCCAATCAGCCCCAGCATTTT
V gene: TRBV6-5; CDR3 length: 11; D gene: -; clone size: -; J gene: TRBJ1-2; CDR3 protein: CASSRGAGYTF; CDR3 DNA: TGTGCCAGCAGTCGAGGAGCTGGCTACACCTTC